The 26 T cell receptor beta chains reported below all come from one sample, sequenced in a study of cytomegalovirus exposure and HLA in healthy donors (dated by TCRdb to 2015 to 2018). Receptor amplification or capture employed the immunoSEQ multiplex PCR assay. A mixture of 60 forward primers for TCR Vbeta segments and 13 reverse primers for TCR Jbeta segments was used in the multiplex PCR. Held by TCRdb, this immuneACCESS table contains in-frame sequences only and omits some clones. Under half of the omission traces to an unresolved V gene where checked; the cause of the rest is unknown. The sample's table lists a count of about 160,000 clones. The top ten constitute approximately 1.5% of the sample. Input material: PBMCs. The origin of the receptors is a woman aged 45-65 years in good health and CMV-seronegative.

The CDR3 sequence is CASTRTSGGPNTGELFF. In DNA form, the CDR3 reads TGTGCCAGCACCCGGACTAGCGGGGGGCCAAACACCGGGGAGCTGTTTTTT. The rearrangement joins TRBV7-2 to TRBJ2-2; 14 bases fit TRBD2. This CDR3 spans 17 amino acids. Germline loops: CDR1 SGHTA, CDR2 FQGNSA. The V gene end was trimmed by 7 bases and the J gene end by 2 bases; junction bases not matched to a gene: 6.

The CDR3 DNA sequence: TGCGCCAGCAGCCTCAGACAGGGTCCCCAGCCCCAGCATTTT. The encoded protein is CASSLRQGPQPQHF. The J gene is TRBJ1-5, the V gene TRBV4-3, with TRBD1 identical over 7 bases. CDR1 is LGHNA and CDR2 is YSLEER in the germline V gene. CDR3 size: 14 residues. V shed 4 bases, J shed 7 bases, and the junction held 7 bases outside the gene matches.

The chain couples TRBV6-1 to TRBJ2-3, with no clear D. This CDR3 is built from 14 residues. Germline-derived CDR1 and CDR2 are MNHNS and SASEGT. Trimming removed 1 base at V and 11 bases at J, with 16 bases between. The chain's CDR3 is CASSEVLRSRLQYF. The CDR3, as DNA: TGTGCCAGCAGTGAAGTATTGAGGTCGCGTTTGCAGTATTTT.

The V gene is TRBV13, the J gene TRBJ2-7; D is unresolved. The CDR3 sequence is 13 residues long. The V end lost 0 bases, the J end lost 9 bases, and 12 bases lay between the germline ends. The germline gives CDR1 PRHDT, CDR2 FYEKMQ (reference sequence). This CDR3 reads CASSLGSGIGQYF. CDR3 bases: TGTGCCAGCAGCTTAGGGTCAGGTATTGGGCAGTACTTC.

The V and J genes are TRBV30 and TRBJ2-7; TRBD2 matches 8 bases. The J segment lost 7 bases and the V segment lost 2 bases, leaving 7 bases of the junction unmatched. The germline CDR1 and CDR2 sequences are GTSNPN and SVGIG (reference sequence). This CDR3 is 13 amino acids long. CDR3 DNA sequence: TGTGCCTGGAGTAGGACAGCGGGGGTTGAGCAGTACTTC. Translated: CAWSRTAGVEQYF.

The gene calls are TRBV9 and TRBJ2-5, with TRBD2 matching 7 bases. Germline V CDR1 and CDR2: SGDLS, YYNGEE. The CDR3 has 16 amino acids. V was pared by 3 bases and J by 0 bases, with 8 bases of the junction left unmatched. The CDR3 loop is CASSGGGRGYQETQYF. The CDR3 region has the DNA TGTGCCAGCAGCGGGGGGGGGAGAGGTTACCAAGAGACCCAGTACTTC.

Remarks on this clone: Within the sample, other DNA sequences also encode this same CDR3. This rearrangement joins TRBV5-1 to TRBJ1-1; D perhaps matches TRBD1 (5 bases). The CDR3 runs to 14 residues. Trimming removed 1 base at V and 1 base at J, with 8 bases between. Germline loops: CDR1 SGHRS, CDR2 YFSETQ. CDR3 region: CASSLLGQNTEAFF. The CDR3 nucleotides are TGCGCCAGCAGCTTGCTCGGACAGAACACTGAAGCTTTCTTT.

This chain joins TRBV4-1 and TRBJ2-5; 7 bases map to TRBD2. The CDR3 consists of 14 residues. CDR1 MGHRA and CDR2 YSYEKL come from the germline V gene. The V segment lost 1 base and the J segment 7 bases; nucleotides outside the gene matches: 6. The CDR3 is CASSQVWRERTQYF. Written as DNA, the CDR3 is TGCGCCAGCAGCCAAGTCTGGCGGGAGAGGACCCAGTACTTC.

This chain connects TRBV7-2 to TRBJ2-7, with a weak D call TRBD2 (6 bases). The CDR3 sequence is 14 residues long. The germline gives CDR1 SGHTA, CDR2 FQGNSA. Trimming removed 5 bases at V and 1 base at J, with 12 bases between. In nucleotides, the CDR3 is TGTGCCAGCAGCGTGGGGGGTGGATCCTACGAGCAGTACTTC. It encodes CASSVGGGSYEQYF. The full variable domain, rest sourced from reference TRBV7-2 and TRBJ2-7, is GAGVSQSPSNKVTEKGKDVELRCDPISGHTALYWYRQSLGQGLEFLIYFQGNSAPDKSGLPSDRFSAERTGGSVSTLTIQRTQQEDSAVYLCASSVGGGSYEQYFGPGTRLTVT.

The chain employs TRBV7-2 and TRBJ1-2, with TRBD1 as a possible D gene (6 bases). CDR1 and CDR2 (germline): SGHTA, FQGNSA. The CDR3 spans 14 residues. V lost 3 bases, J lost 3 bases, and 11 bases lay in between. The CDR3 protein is CASSFRGGDYGYTF. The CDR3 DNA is TGTGCCAGCAGCTTCAGGGGTGGCGACTATGGCTACACCTTC.

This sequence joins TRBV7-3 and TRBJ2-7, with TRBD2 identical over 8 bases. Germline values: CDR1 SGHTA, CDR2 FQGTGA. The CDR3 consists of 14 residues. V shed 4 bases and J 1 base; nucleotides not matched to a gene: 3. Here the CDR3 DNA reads TGTGCCAGCAGCTCGGGGGGGCCTTCCTACGAGCAGTACTTC. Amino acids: CASSSGGPSYEQYF. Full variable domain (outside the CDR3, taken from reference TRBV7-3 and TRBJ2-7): GAGVSQTPSNKVTEKGKYVELRCDPISGHTALYWYRQSLGQGPEFLIYFQGTGAADDSGLPNDRFFAVRPEGSVSTLKIQRTERGDSAVYLCASSSGGPSYEQYFGPGTRLTVT.

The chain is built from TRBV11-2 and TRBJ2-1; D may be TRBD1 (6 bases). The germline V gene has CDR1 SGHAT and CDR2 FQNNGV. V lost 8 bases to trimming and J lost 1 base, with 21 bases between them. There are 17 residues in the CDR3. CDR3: CASFATGLEASYNEQFF. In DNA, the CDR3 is TGTGCCAGCTTCGCGACAGGATTGGAGGCGTCCTACAATGAGCAGTTCTTC.

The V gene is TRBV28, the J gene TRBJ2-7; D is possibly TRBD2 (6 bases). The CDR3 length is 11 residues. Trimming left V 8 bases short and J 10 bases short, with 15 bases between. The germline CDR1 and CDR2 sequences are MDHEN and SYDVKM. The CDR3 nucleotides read TGTGCCAGCGGACTATACACAAATCAGTACTTC. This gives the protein CASGLYTNQYF.

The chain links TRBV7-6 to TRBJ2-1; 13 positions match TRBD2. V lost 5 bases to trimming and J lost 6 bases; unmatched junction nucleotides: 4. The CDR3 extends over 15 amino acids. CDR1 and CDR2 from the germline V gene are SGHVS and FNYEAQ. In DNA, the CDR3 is TGTGCCAGCAGCCTCCGGACTAGCGGGAGCAATGAGCAGTTCTTC. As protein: CASSLRTSGSNEQFF.

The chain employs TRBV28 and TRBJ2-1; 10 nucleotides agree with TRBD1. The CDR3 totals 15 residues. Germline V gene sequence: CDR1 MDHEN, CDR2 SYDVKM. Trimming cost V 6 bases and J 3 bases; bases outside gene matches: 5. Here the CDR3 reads CASSTTGGLYNEQFF. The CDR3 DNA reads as TGTGCCAGCAGCACGACAGGGGGCCTCTACAATGAGCAGTTCTTC.

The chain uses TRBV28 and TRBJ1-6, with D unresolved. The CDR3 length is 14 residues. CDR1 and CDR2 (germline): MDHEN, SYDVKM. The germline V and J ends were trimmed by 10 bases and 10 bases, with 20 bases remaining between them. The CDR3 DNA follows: TGTGCCACCCGCATGTCCAGTCTGAGGTCACCCCTCCACTTT. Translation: CATRMSSLRSPLHF.

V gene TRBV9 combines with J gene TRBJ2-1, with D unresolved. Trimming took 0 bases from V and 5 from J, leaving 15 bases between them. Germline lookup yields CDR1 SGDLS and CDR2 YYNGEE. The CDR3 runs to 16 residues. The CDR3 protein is CASSVATDPTDNEQFF. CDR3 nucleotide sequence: TGTGCCAGCAGCGTAGCTACAGACCCGACCGACAATGAGCAGTTCTTC.

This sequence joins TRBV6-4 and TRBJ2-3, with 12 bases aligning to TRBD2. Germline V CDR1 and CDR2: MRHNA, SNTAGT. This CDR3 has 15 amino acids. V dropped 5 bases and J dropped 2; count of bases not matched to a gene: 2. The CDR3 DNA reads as TGTGCCAGCAGTCTAGCGGGGGGGAACACAGATACGCAGTATTTT. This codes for CASSLAGGNTDTQYF.

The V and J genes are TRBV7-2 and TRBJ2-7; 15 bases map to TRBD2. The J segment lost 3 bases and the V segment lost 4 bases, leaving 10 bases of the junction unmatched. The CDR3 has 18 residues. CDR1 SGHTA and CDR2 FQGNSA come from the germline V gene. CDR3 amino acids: CASSSRTSGRADLYEQYF. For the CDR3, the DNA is TGTGCCAGCAGCTCAAGGACTAGCGGGAGGGCCGACCTCTACGAGCAGTACTTC.

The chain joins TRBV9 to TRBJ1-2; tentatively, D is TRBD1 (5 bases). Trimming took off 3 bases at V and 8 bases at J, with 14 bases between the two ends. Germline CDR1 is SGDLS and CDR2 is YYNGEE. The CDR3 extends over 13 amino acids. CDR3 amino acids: CASSALGGEGYTF. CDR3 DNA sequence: TGTGCCAGCAGCGCTCTAGGAGGGGAAGGCTACACCTTC.

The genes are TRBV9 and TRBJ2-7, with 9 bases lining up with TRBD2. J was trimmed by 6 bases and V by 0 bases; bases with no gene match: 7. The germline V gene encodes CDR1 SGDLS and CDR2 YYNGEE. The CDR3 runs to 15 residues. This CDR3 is CASSVGVAGEREQYF. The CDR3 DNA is TGTGCCAGCAGCGTAGGGGTAGCGGGAGAACGCGAGCAGTACTTC.

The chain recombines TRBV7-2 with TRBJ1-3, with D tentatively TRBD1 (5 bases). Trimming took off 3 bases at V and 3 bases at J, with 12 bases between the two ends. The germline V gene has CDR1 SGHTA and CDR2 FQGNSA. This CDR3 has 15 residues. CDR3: CASSLGLSVGNTIYF. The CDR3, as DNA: TGTGCCAGCAGCTTGGGACTGAGTGTTGGAAACACCATATATTTT.

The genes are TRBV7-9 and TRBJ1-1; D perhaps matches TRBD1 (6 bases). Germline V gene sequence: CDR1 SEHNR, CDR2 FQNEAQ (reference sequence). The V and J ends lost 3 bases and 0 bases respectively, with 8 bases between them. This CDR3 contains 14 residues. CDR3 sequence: CASSLDRMNTEAFF. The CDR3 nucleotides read TGTGCCAGCAGCTTGGACAGAATGAACACTGAAGCTTTCTTT. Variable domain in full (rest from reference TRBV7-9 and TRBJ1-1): DTGVSQNPRHKITKRGQNVTFRCDPISEHNRLYWYRQTLGQGPEFLTYFQNEAQLEKSRLLSDRFSAERPKGSFSTLEIQRTEQGDSAMYLCASSLDRMNTEAFFGQGTRLTVV.

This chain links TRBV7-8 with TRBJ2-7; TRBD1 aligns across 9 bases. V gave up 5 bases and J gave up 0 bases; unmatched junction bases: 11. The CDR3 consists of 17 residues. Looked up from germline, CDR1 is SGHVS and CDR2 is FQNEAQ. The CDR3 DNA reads TGTGCCAGCAGCCAAAGAATGGCGGGACAGGGCTCCTACGAGCAGTACTTC. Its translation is CASSQRMAGQGSYEQYF.

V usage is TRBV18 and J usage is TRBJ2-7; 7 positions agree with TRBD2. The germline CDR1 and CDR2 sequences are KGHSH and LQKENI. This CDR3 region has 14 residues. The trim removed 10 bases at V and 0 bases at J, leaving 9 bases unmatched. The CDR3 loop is CATRLAGDSYEQYF. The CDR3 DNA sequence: TGTGCCACTCGACTAGCTGGGGACTCCTACGAGCAGTACTTC.

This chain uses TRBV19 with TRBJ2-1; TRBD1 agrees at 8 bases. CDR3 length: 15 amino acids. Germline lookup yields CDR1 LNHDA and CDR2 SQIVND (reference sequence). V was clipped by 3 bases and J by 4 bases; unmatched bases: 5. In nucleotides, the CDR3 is TGTGCCAGTAGTATCGGGCAGGGGGCTTACAATGAGCAGTTCTTC. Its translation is CASSIGQGAYNEQFF.